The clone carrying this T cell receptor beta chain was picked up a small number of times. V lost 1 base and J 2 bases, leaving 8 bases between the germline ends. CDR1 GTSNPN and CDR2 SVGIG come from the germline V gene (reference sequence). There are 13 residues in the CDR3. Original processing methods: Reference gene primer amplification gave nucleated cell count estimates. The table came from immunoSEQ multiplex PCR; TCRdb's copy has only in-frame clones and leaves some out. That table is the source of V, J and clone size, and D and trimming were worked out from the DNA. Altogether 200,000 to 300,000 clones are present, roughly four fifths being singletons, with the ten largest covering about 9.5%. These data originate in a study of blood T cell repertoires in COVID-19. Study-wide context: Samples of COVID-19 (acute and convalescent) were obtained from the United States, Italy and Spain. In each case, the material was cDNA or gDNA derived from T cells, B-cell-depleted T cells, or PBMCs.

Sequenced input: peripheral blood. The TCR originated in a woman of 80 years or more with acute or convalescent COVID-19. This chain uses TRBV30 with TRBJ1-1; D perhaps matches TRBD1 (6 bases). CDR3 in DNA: TGTGCCTGGAGTGACAGGGCAAACACTGAAGCTTTCTTT. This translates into CAWSDRANTEAFF.